This T cell receptor (beta chain) was sequenced for a study of high-grade serous ovarian cancer treatment subgroups. Turning to the study itself: On average, approximately 14,000 reads and 7,494 unique TCR beta rearrangements were obtained per sample. Study findings and constraints: Repertoire analysis covered CDR3 alone, not CDR1 or CDR2. Same-patient tumor repertoires overlapped at roughly 0.1 to 0.85; different patients barely overlapped. TCR clonal relatedness correlated positively with neoantigen level.

Deletions cut 5 bases from V and 8 bases from J, with 13 bases between. The CDR3 consists of 13 residues. CDR1 and CDR2 (germline): PRHDT, FYEKMQ (reference sequence). In the case of this clone: Its antigen is currently unknown.

Tumor samples were obtained before definitive surgery or chemotherapy. The assay was immunoSEQ multiplex PCR, and TCRdb's table has in-frame clones only and misses some. Of fewer than 4,000 clones in the sample, over 60% were seen once. Sequenced input: tumor tissue. This TCR was sampled from a human donor with high-grade serous ovarian cancer. This chain joins TRBV13 and TRBJ2-4; D is unresolved. The CDR3 DNA follows: TGTGCCAGCAGCCTCCTGGGGATGGACATTCAGTACTTC. Translated: CASSLLGMDIQYF. Full variable domain (outside the CDR3, taken from reference TRBV13 and TRBJ2-4): AAGVIQSPRHLIKEKRETATLKCYPIPRHDTVYWYQQGPGQDPQFLISFYEKMQSDKGSIPDRFSAQQFSDYHSELNMSSLELGDSALYFCASSLLGMDIQYFGAGTRLSVL.